One and the same sample provided the 15 T cell receptor beta chains below, sequenced in a study of beta chain features in type 1 diabetes. Study-wide results and limits: People with Type 1 diabetes carried modestly yet significantly shorter TCRB CDR3s in all four CD4+ subsets.

Expressed TCRB transcripts were sequenced after all isolated RNA was converted to cDNA. Method: immunoSEQ multiplex PCR; TCRdb's copy keeps in-frame clones and lacks some. The sample yields about 16,000 clones, about 70% seen once. No cognate antigen is known for these TCRs. Sequencing was performed on stem cell memory CD4+ T cells from blood. The source is a man younger than 45 with type 1 diabetes.

The rearrangement uses TRBV4-3 and TRBJ2-1; D might be TRBD1 (5 bases). CDR3 size: 14 residues. Germline CDR1 reads LGHNA; CDR2 reads YSLEER. V was shortened by 4 bases and J by 10 bases, with 17 bases between the two germline ends. For the CDR3, the DNA is TGCGCCAGCAGCCTCGTGACAGAAGGCGGAGAGCAGTTCTTC. This encodes CASSLVTEGGEQFF.

This clone has just one count. This CDR3 reads CASSPTDIQGSFYGYTF. Written as DNA, the CDR3 is TGTGCCAGCAGCCCGACCGATATACAGGGTTCGTTTTATGGCTACACCTTC. The V and J genes are TRBV4-2 and TRBJ1-2; D possibly corresponds to TRBD1 (6 bases). The CDR3 has 17 residues. Trimming took off 4 bases at V and 5 bases at J, with 23 bases between the two ends. The germline V gene encodes CDR1 LGHNA and CDR2 YNFKEQ.

The chain is built from TRBV7-9 and TRBJ1-2, with a tentative D call TRBD1 (5 bases). The CDR3 spans 12 residues. The V and J ends lost 5 bases and 3 bases respectively, with 7 bases between them. Germline V gene sequence: CDR1 SEHNR, CDR2 FQNEAQ (reference sequence). CDR3 coding DNA: TGTGCCAGCAGCCAAGGGGACTATGGCTACACCTTC. Translated: CASSQGDYGYTF.

The V gene is TRBV2, the J gene TRBJ1-2; TRBD1 agrees at 8 bases. V shed 8 bases and J 1 base; nucleotides not matched to a gene: 3. CDR1 SNHLY and CDR2 FYNNEI come from the germline V gene. There are 13 residues in the CDR3. CDR3 nucleotides: TGTGCCAGCGTAGGACAGGGTAACTATGGCTACACCTTC. It codes for CASVGQGNYGYTF.

Only a few counts were recorded for this clone. The chain couples TRBV28 to TRBJ1-2, with unresolved D. CDR1 is MDHEN and CDR2 is SYDVKM in the germline V gene. This CDR3 has 13 amino acids. Trimming pared 4 bases from V and 8 bases from J, leaving 14 bases between. In nucleotides, the CDR3 is TGTGCCAGCAGTTCCACGAGGGCGCGGGGCTACACCTTC. It specifies CASSSTRARGYTF.

The J gene is TRBJ2-1, the V gene TRBV4-2, with 13 bases lining up with TRBD2. Trimming took 1 base from V and 0 from J; bases not matched to a gene: 9. The CDR3 has 20 residues. Germline CDR1 LGHNA, CDR2 YNFKEQ. In DNA, the CDR3 is TGTGCCAGCAGCCAAGCTTGGGCGACTAGCGGGGGGAGCTCCTACAATGAGCAGTTCTTC. Translating it yields CASSQAWATSGGSSYNEQFF.

The V and J genes are TRBV5-6 and TRBJ1-2, with TRBD1 identical over 7 bases. J lost 8 bases, V lost 2 bases, and 6 bases had no gene match. CDR3 length equals 13 residues. Germline CDR1 SGHDT, CDR2 YYEEEE. The CDR3 here is CASSFGQERGYTF. CDR3 DNA: TGTGCCAGCAGCTTTGGACAGGAGCGCGGCTACACCTTC. Full variable domain (missing parts from reference TRBV5-6 and TRBJ1-2): DAGVTQSPTHLIKTRGQQVTLRCSPKSGHDTVSWYQQALGQGPQFIFQYYEEEERQRGNFPDRFSGHQFPNYSSELNVNALLLGDSALYLCASSFGQERGYTFGSGTRLTVV.

As to this clone: One end of the junction does not line up with germline, which may come from a read error. The gene calls are TRBV18 and TRBJ1-1, with a weak D call TRBD1 (6 bases). Per the germline V gene, CDR1 is KGHSH and CDR2 is LQKENI. The CDR3 length is 12 residues. The chain's CDR3 is CSSSLNRDEAFF. The DNA of the CDR3 is TGTTCCAGCTCACTAAACAGGGATGAAGCTTTCTTT.

This CDR3 is CASSQRGFGGTTDTQYF. The CDR3 DNA reads TGCGCCAGCAGCCAAAGGGGGTTCGGGGGGACCACAGATACGCAGTATTTT. The chain carries TRBV4-3 and TRBJ2-3; D perhaps matches TRBD2 (7 bases). CDR3 length: 17 residues. The germline CDR1 and CDR2 sequences are LGHNA and YSLEER. Trimming pared 2 bases from V and 2 bases from J, leaving 17 bases between.

This clone is a singleton in its sample. The CDR3 loop is CASSPGDTRPENIQYF. The CDR3 region has the DNA TGCGCCAGCAGTCCAGGGGACACTAGGCCCGAAAACATTCAGTACTTC. This chain joins TRBV23-1 and TRBJ2-4; TRBD1 might be the D (6 bases). TRBV23-1 is an open reading frame whose function is uncertain. Trimming pared 4 bases from V and 5 bases from J, leaving 18 bases between. The CDR3 length is 16 residues.

V is TRBV18 and J is TRBJ2-3; D is undetermined. Germline values: CDR1 KGHSH, CDR2 LQKENI. The CDR3 has 12 residues. V shed 5 bases and J shed 0 bases, with 3 bases lying between them. The CDR3 DNA reads TGTGCCAGCTCATCTAGCACAGATACGCAGTATTTT. Encoded protein: CASSSSTDTQYF.

This chain connects TRBV5-1 to TRBJ2-5; no firm D call. The DNA end is more similar to TRBJ2-7, so the J call may be wrong. CDR3 length: 14 residues. CDR1 is SGHRS, CDR2 YFSETQ, per germline. The CDR3 region has the DNA TGCGCCAGCAGGAGGCCAGAGGACTCCTACGAGCAGTACTTC. The encoded protein is CASRRPEDSYEQYF.

This chain uses TRBV6-4 with TRBJ2-2; 8 bases agree with TRBD2. The CDR3 has 15 residues. Germline loops: CDR1 MRHNA, CDR2 SNTAGT. Trimming removed 6 bases from V and 2 bases from J; junction bases left unmatched: 5. CDR3 amino acids: CASRPSGGNTGELFF. The CDR3 DNA reads TGTGCCAGCAGACCCAGCGGGGGAAACACCGGGGAGCTGTTTTTT.

This chain links TRBV2 with TRBJ2-5; D ambiguous. The CDR3 has 14 amino acids. The germline V gene encodes CDR1 SNHLY and CDR2 FYNNEI. Trimming removed 1 base from V and 4 bases from J, with 10 bases in between. CDR3 loop: CASSEDYVRETQYF. The CDR3 bases are TGTGCCAGCAGTGAAGATTATGTCCGAGAGACCCAGTACTTC.

The V call is TRBV28, the J call TRBJ1-1; 11 bases map to TRBD1. Trimming cost V 1 base and J 4 bases; bases outside gene matches: 5. CDR3 size: 16 residues. Looked up from germline, CDR1 is MDHEN and CDR2 is SYDVKM. The CDR3 loop reads CASSLLDRGRFTEAFF. The CDR3 bases are TGTGCCAGCAGTTTATTGGACAGGGGGCGGTTCACTGAAGCTTTCTTT.